The T cell receptor (beta chain) described here comes from a study of identifying expanded T cells in peripheral blood. The CDR3 length is 14 residues. The V gene's germline CDR1 is SQVTM and CDR2 ANQGSEA. The V end lost 5 bases, the J end lost 1 base, and 12 bases lay between the germline ends. Study-wide results and caveats: Around 1.2 clones differed between technical replicates, versus roughly 16 and 20 over time. Approximately two-week clone count variance significantly increased as total template count grew.

Assay used: immunoSEQ multiplex PCR; TCRdb lists only in-frame clones, some missing. The sample holds more than 65,000 clones, 89% seen once. Regarding this clone: Its specificity is not known.

This TCR came from a person aged 18 to 69 in good health. The chain has TRBV29-1 and TRBJ2-1, with a possible D match to TRBD1 (6 bases). The sample consisted of blood. As DNA, the CDR3 is TGCAGCGTTATTAAGACAGGTTCCTACAATGAGCAGTTCTTC. Protein: CSVIKTGSYNEQFF.